This TCR beta chain was profiled in a study of T cell repertoires in cytomegalovirus infection. On the study more broadly: Researchers turned to recently identified HLA-C-restricted CMV epitopes as well as well-studied HLA-B-restricted ones. CMV infection and matching HLA type were both indicated by public TCR beta signatures.

The CDR3 contains 16 residues. Germline V lookup: CDR1 SGHTA, CDR2 FQGNSA. After removal of 2 bases from V and 5 bases from J, the junction contained 9 bases not matched to a gene. There are many counts of this clonotype. Its antigen is not identified. MiXCR, run by TCRdb on the reads, gives a single entry per CDR3 protein. The profile shows approximately 990,000 distinct CDR3 sequences, roughly 30% of them singletons. The material was cultured CD8+ T cells from PBMCs, obtained from culture after CMV antigen stimulation. This receptor was taken from a human donor in good health (CMV status not recorded). Some clones in this sample may be carry-over from other donors' samples. The chain employs TRBV7-2 and TRBJ2-5; 9 bases fit TRBD2. CDR3 residues: CASSLNLRGGGETQYF. In DNA form, the CDR3 reads TGTGCCAGCAGCTTAAATTTGCGGGGGGGCGGGGAGACCCAGTACTTC.